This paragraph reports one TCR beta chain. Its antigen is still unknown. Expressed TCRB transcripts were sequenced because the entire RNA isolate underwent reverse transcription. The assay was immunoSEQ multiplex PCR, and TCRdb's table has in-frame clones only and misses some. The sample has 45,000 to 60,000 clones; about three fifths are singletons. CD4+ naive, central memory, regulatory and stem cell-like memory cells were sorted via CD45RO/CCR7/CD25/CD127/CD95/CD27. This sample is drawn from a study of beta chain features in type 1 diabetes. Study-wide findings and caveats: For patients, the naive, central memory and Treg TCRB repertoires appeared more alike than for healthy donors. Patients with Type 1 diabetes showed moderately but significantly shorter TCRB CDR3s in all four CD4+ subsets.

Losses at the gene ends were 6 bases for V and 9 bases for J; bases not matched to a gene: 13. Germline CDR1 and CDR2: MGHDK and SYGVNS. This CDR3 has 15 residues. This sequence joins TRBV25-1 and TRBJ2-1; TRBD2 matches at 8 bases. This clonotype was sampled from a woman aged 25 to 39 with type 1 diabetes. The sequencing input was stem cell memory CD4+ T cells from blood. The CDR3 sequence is CASSQAGVFFGEQFF. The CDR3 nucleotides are TGTGCCAGCAGCCAAGCGGGAGTTTTTTTCGGTGAGCAGTTCTTC.